This entry lists 8 T cell receptor beta chains sequenced from one sample in a study of spatial heterogeneity in lung cancer. Their recognized antigens are unknown. TCRdb reprocessed the 5' RACE reads with MiXCR, giving one entry per CDR3 protein. This sample has several thousand distinct CDR3 sequences, with 14% to 15% found just once. Time point defined: sample taken at primary tumor resection. Points from the study as a whole: Counts of expanded alpha and beta TCRs within tumors tracked the tumor nonsynonymous mutation count.

Sequencing used lung tumor tissue, obtained at surgery. The receptors stem from a female donor with early-stage non-small cell lung cancer.

To note about this clonotype: The library was designed around alpha chains, so this beta chain is a stray read whose abundance carries little weight. This chain links TRBV6-5 with TRBJ2-7, with TRBD1 as a possible D gene (6 bases). Trimming took off 4 bases at V and 3 bases at J, with 22 bases between the two ends. The CDR3 has 17 residues. Germline CDR1 MNHEY, CDR2 SVGAGI. The CDR3: CASSSPGQPTSRYEQYF. The CDR3 DNA reads TGTGCCAGCAGTTCCCCCGGACAGCCCACCTCCCGCTACGAGCAGTACTTC.

This clonotype has a count of ten or more. A library prepared for alpha chains yielded this beta chain as an off-target read; its size is of little meaning. The rearrangement links TRBV5-1 to TRBJ2-5, with D possibly called TRBD1 or TRBD2 (6 bases each). The germline V and J ends were trimmed by 0 bases and 1 base, with 7 bases remaining between them. The CDR3 contains 14 residues. Looked up from germline, CDR1 is SGHRS and CDR2 is YFSETQ. In nucleotides, the CDR3 is TGCGCCAGCAGCTTGGGGGGGGCCCAAGAGACCCAGTACTTC. Translated, it gives CASSLGGAQETQYF. Complete variable domain (other parts from reference TRBV5-1 and TRBJ2-5): KAGVTQTPRYLIKTRGQQVTLSCSPISGHRSVSWYQQTPGQGLQFLFEYFSETQRNKGNFPGRFSGRQFSNSRSEMNVSTLELGDSALYLCASSLGGAQETQYFGPGTRLLVL.

This clonotype was found many times. Within a library made for alpha chains, this beta chain is off target, and its count is uninformative. The V gene is TRBV18, the J gene TRBJ2-5, with D unclear. Per germline, CDR1 KGHSH and CDR2 LQKENI. The CDR3 has 16 residues. The germline V and J ends were trimmed by 0 bases and 2 bases, with 13 bases remaining between them. The CDR3: CASSPPTGVRQETQYF. The CDR3 DNA reads as TGTGCCAGCTCACCACCAACTGGTGTGAGGCAAGAGACCCAGTACTTC.

This clonotype has ten or more counts. This beta chain is an off-target read within a library intended for alpha chains, so its frequency means little. The chain joins TRBV3-1 to TRBJ1-6; D is ambiguous. The CDR3 spans 16 residues. Trimming took off 0 bases at V and 10 bases at J, with 16 bases between the two ends. Per germline, CDR1 LGHDT and CDR2 YNNKEL (reference sequence). CDR3 DNA: TGTGCCAGCAGCCAAGATAGGATGGAAGTTCGCTCACCCCTCCACTTT. The encoded protein is CASSQDRMEVRSPLHF.

By share, this clonotype counts as medium-sized (0.01 to 0.1%). This beta chain appears as a stray read in a library generated for alpha chains; its size is not informative. This sequence joins TRBV2 and TRBJ1-1; D unclear. The CDR3 is 11 residues long. CDR1 SNHLY and CDR2 FYNNEI come from the germline V gene. The V end was cut by 8 bases, the J end by 5 bases, with 9 bases between. CDR3: CASGYDTEAFF. The CDR3 DNA reads TGTGCCAGCGGGTACGATACTGAAGCTTTCTTT.

This clonotype was recorded many times. In a library made to pick up alpha chains, this beta chain is a stray read with a size that means little. The genes are TRBV4-1 and TRBJ2-3; tentatively, D is TRBD1 or TRBD2 (6 bases each). The CDR3 covers 16 residues. V lost 5 bases and J 4 bases, leaving 19 bases between the germline ends. Germline assignment: CDR1 MGHRA and CDR2 YSYEKL. The CDR3 spells CASSSRETQGSDTQYF. In nucleotides, the CDR3 is TGCGCCAGCAGCTCTCGGGAGACCCAGGGGTCAGATACGCAGTATTTT.

This clonotype was counted only a few times. In a library made to pick up alpha chains, this beta chain is a stray read with a size that means little. V gene TRBV12-3 or TRBV12-4 combines with J gene TRBJ1-2; 7 bases fit TRBD1. The CDR3 has 13 residues. Unmatched junction bases numbered 5, after V lost 3 bases and J lost 7 bases. For the CDR3, the DNA is TGTGCCAGCAGTTTTGGGACAGAGGTTGGCTACACCTTC. It codes for CASSFGTEVGYTF.

This clonotype has a count of ten or more. Because the library targeted alpha chains, this beta chain is an off-target read whose size means little. J is TRBJ2-3 and V is TRBV7-9; D perhaps matches TRBD1 (6 bases). Trimming shortened V by 3 bases and J by 5 bases, and 6 bases separated the two germline ends. This CDR3 is built from 12 residues. Germline V CDR1 and CDR2: SEHNR, FQNEAQ (reference sequence). CDR3 amino acids: CASSLTGDTQYF. DNA of the CDR3: TGTGCCAGCAGCTTGACAGGAGATACGCAGTATTTT. The full variable domain, in which reference TRBV7-9 and TRBJ2-3 provide the parts outside the CDR3, is DTGVSQNPRHKITKRGQNVTFRCDPISEHNRLYWYRQTLGQGPEFLTYFQNEAQLEKSRLLSDRFSAERPKGSFSTLEIQRTEQGDSAMYLCASSLTGDTQYFGPGTRLTVL.